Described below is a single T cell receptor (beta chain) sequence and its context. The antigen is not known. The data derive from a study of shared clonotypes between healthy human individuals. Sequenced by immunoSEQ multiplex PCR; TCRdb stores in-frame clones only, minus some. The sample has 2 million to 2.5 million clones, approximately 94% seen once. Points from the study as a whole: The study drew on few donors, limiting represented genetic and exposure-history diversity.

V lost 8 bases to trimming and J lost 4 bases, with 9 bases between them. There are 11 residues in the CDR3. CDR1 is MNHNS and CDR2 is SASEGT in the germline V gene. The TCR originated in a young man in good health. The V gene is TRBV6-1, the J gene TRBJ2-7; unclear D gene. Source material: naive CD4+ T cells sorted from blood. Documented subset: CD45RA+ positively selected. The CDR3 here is CASLREYEQYF. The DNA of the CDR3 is TGTGCCAGCTTACGAGAGTACGAGCAGTACTTC.